The rows below give T cell receptor beta chains drawn from one sample of a study of breast tumors, draining lymph nodes, adjacent tissues. Using its own MiXCR run on the multiplex PCR reads, TCRdb lists one record per CDR3 protein. Among 150,000 to 200,000 distinct CDR3 sequences listed, 33% were seen once. Specimen: axillary lymph node tissue. These TCRs come from a female donor with breast cancer. Some clones in this sample may be carry-over from other donors' samples. The CDR3 runs from the conserved cysteine through the conserved F or W. D genes are given only for firm matches. Some rows have no size entry. The others give once, few or many, or a class for an expanded clone.

abundance	j_gene	v_gene	d_gene	CDR3nt	CDR3aa
many	TRBJ1-2	TRBV15	NA	TGTGCCACCAGCAGAGACGGGACCGCGCTTGGCTACACCTTC	CATSRDGTALGYTF
once	TRBJ1-5	TRBV19	TRBD1	TGTGCCAGTAGTTCCGACAGGGCTAGCAATCAGCCCCAGCATTTT	CASSSDRASNQPQHF
once	TRBJ2-3	TRBV10-3	TRBD2	TGTGCCATCAGTGAGCGGGGGGGCCGTGATACGCAGTATTTT	CAISERGGRDTQYF
many	TRBJ2-3	TRBV7-2	NA	TGTGCCAGCAGCCCCTACCGCACAGATACGCAGTATTTT	CASSPYRTDTQYF
many	TRBJ2-1	TRBV7-6	NA	TGTGCCAGCAGCCCCGCCGGGAACTACAATGAGCAGTTCTTC	CASSPAGNYNEQFF
many	TRBJ2-3	TRBV29-1	TRBD2	TGCAGCGTTGACCCGGGAGCGGGATCCACAGATACGCAGTATTTT	CSVDPGAGSTDTQYF
many	TRBJ2-2	TRBV15	TRBD2	TGTGCCACCAGCACAGCGGGGGCCGGGGAGCTGTTTTTT	CATSTAGAGELFF
many	TRBJ2-1	TRBV18	TRBD1	TGTGCCAGCTCACCGCGGACAGGGAGTTCCTACAATGAGCAGTTCTTC	CASSPRTGSSYNEQFF
many	TRBJ2-3	TRBV5-1	TRBD1	TGCGCCAGCAGCGCCGGGACAGGGGAGGGAGATACGCAGTATTTT	CASSAGTGEGDTQYF
NA	TRBJ1-2	TRBV6-5	TRBD1	TGTGCCAGCACTGCCGCAGGGGGCGGCTACACCTTC	CASTAAGGGYTF
NA	TRBJ1-4	TRBV2	NA	NA	CASSEGGFHGYTFGTGREKLFF
NA	TRBJ1-4	TRBV5-1	TRBD1	TGCGCCAGCAGCAAAGGCGACAGGGGAGAAAAACTGTTTTTT	CASSKGDRGEKLFF
NA	TRBJ2-3	TRBV2	NA	TGTGCCAGCAGAGCGGAGACAGATACGCGGTGTTTT	CASRAETDTRCF
NA	TRBJ1-4	TRBV7-9	TRBD1	TGTGCCAGCAATAGACAGGGGGGTGCTGAAAAACTGTTTTTT	CASNRQGGAEKLFF
many	TRBJ2-2	TRBV7-9	NA	TGTGCCAGCAGAAAGAACACCGGGGAGCTGTTTTTT	CASRKNTGELFF
few	TRBJ1-6	TRBV6-2/TRBV6-3	TRBD1	TGTGCCAGCAGTCCCCCAGGGGGTTATAATTCACCCCTCCACTTT	CASSPPGGYNSPLHF
many	TRBJ2-7	TRBV6-1	NA	TGTGCCAGCAGGGCCCCTGGGGGAGACGAGCAGTACTTC	CASRAPGGDEQYF
NA	TRBJ2-7	TRBV27	NA	TGTGCCAGCAGTCCTTCACCAGAAAGCTCCTACGAGCAGTACTTC	CASSPSPESSYEQYF